This TCR beta chain was identified in a study of metastatic and nonmetastatic thyroid tumors. Overall study context: Across blood and tumor or nodule tissue, repertoires from malignant and benign thyroid patients were compared with one another.

The CDR3 covers 15 residues. CDR1 and CDR2 from the germline V gene are SGHRS and YFSETQ. V gave up 2 bases and J gave up 4 bases; unmatched junction bases: 6. TCRdb redid the clone calls on the PCR reads using MiXCR. The sample shows tens of thousands of clones, around 13% of them seen only once. Each patient came to thyroid surgery without any prior treatment (of any kind). This clone has just a few counts. A much larger clone lies a single base off, so this may be a read error. The chain has TRBV5-1 and TRBJ2-3; 8 positions agree with TRBD1. The sequence derives from a female donor with papillary thyroid cancer or a benign thyroid nodule (not recorded which). Some clones in this sample may be carry-over from other donors' samples. The sample comprised tumor tissue. CDR3 in DNA: TGCGCCAGCAGCTTCATCACAGGGGGGTCAGATACGCAGTATTTT. Amino acid sequence: CASSFITGGSDTQYF.